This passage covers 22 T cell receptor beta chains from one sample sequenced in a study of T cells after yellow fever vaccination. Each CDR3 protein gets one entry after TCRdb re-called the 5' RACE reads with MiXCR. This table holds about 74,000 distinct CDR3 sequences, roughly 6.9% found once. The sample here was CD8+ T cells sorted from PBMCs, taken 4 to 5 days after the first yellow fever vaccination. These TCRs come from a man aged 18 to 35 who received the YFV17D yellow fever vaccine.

CDR3 in amino acids: CASSHGLAGGPGTQYF. CDR3 DNA sequence: TGTGCCAGCAGCCACGGACTAGCGGGGGGGCCTGGGACCCAGTACTTC. The chain carries TRBV3-1 and TRBJ2-5, with TRBD2 matching over 15 bases. The V gene's germline CDR1 is LGHDT and CDR2 YNNKEL (reference sequence). Trimming at V came to 3 bases and at J to 7 bases, leaving 6 bases not matched to a gene. The CDR3 covers 16 residues.

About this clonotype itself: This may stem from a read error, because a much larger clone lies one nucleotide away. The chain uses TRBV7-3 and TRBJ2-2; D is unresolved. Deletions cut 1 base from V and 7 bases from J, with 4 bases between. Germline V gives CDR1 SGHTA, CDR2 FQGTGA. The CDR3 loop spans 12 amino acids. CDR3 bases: TGTGCCAGCAGCTTAAGGTTCGGGGAGCTGTTTTTT. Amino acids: CASSLRFGELFF.

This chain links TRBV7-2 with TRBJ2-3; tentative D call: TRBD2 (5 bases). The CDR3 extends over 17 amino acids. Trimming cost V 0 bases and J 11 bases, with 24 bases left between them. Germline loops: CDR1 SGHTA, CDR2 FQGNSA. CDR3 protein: CASSLADSAGGPNGQYF. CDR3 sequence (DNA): TGTGCCAGCAGCTTAGCCGATTCGGCGGGTGGTCCCAATGGGCAGTATTTT.

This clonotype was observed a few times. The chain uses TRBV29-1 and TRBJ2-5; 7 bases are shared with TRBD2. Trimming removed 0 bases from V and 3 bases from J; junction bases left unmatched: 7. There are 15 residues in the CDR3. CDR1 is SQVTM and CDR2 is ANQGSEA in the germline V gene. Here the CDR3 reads CSVEDPLAEKETQYF. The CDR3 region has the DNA TGCAGCGTTGAAGATCCGCTAGCGGAAAAAGAGACCCAGTACTTC.

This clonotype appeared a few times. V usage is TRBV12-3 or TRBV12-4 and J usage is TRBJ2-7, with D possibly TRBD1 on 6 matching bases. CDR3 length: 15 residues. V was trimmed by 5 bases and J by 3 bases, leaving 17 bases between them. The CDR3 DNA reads TGTGCCAGCAGTCCCTGGACAGTTAGGAACTACGAGCAGTACTTC. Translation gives CASSPWTVRNYEQYF.

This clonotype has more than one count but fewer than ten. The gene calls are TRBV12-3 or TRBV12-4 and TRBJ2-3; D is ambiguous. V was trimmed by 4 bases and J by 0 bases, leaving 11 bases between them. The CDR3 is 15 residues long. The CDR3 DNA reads TGTGCCAGCAGTTCCCGTGAAGCCAGCACAGATACGCAGTATTTT. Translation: CASSSREASTDTQYF.

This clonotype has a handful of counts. The CDR3 region is CASSLGSGYNEQFF. CDR3 nucleotide sequence: TGTGCCAGCAGCTTGGGATCGGGCTACAATGAGCAGTTCTTC. The chain has TRBV11-2 and TRBJ2-1; no definite D call. V shed 3 bases and J shed 3 bases, with 9 bases lying between them. CDR3 length equals 14 residues. Germline V lookup: CDR1 SGHAT, CDR2 FQNNGV.

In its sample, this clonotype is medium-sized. The chain's CDR3 is CASSLISLANYGYTF. As DNA, the CDR3 is TGTGCCAGCAGTTTAATCTCCCTAGCTAACTATGGCTACACCTTC. This sequence joins TRBV12-3 or TRBV12-4 and TRBJ1-2; no reliable D call. This CDR3 region has 15 residues. The V end lost 2 bases, the J end lost 0 bases, and 10 bases lay between the germline ends.

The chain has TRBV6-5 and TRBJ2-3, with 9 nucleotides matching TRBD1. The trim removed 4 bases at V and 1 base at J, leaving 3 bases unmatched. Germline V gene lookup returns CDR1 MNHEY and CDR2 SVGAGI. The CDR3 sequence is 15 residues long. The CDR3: CASSSRDRGTDTQYF. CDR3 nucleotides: TGTGCCAGCAGTTCCCGGGACAGGGGCACAGATACGCAGTATTTT.

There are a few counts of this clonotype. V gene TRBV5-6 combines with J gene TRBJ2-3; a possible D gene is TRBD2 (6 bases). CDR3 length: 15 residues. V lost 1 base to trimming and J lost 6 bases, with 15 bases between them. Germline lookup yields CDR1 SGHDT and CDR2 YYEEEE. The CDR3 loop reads CASSLKGLRVDTQYF. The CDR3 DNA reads TGTGCCAGCAGCTTGAAGGGACTCAGGGTGGATACGCAGTATTTT.

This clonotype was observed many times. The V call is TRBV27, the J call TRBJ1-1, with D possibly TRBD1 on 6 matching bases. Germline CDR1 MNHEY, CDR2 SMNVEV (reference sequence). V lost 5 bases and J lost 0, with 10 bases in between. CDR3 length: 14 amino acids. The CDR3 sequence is CASSPGDMNTEAFF. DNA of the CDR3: TGTGCCAGCAGTCCAGGGGATATGAACACTGAAGCTTTCTTT.

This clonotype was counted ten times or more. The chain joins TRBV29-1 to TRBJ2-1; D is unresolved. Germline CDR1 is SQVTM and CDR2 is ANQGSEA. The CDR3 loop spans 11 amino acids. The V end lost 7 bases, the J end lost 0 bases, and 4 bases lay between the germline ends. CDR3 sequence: CSGGSYNEQFF. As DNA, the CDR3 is TGCAGCGGGGGCTCCTACAATGAGCAGTTCTTC.

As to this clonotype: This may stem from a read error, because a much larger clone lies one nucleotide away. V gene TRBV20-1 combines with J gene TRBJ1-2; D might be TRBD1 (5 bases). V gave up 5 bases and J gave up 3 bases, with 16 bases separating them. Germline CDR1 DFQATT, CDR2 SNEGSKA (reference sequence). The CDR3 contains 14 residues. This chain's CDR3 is CSASGRDQYYGYTF. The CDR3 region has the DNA TGCAGTGCTTCAGGAAGGGACCAATACTATGGCTACACCTTC.

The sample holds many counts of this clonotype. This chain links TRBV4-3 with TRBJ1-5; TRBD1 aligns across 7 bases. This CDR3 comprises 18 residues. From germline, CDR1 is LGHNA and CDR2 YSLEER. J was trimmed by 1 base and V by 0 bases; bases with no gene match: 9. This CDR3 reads CASSQDLARGYSNQPQHF. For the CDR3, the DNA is TGCGCCAGCAGCCAAGATTTGGCCAGGGGGTACAGCAATCAGCCCCAGCATTTT.

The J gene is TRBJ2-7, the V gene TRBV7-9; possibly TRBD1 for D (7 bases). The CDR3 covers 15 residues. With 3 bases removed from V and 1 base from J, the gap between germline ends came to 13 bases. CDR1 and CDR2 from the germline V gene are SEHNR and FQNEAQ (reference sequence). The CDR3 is CASSFVQGGSYEQYV. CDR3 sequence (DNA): TGTGCCAGCAGCTTTGTGCAGGGGGGTTCCTACGAGCAGTACGTC.

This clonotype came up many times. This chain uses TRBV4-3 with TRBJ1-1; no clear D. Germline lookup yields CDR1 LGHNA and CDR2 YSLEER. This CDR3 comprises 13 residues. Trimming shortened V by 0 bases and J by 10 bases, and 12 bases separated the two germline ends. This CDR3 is CASSQDDGGRAFF. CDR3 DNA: TGCGCCAGCAGCCAAGATGACGGAGGAAGAGCTTTCTTT.

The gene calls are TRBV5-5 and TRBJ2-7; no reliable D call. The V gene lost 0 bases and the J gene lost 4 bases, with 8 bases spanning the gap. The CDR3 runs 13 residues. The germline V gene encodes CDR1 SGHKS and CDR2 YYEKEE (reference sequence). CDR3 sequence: CASSLASPYEQYV. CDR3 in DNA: TGTGCCAGCAGCTTGGCCTCACCTTACGAGCAGTACGTC.

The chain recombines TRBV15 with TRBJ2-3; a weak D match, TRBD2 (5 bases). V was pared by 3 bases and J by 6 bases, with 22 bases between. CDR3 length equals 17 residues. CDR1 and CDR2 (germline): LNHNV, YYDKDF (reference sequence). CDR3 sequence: CATSRALHDRGRDTQYF. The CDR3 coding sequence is TGTGCCACCAGCAGGGCCCTCCACGATCGCGGGCGGGATACGCAGTATTTT.

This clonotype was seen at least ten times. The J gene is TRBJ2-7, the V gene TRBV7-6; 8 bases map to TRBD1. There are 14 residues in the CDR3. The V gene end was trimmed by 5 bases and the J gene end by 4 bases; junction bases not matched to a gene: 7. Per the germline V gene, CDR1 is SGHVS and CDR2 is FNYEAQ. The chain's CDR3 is CASSVDRGNYEQYF. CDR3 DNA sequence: TGTGCCAGCAGCGTCGACAGGGGAAATTACGAGCAGTACTTC.

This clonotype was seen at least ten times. In DNA, the CDR3 is TGTGCCAGCAGCCAAGATGGAGCGGAAAAACTGTTTTTT. Translating gives CASSQDGAEKLFF. The J gene is TRBJ1-4, the V gene TRBV3-1; D gene unclear. The CDR3 is 13 residues long. From germline, CDR1 is LGHDT and CDR2 YNNKEL (reference sequence). The germline V and J ends were trimmed by 0 bases and 8 bases, with 7 bases remaining between them.

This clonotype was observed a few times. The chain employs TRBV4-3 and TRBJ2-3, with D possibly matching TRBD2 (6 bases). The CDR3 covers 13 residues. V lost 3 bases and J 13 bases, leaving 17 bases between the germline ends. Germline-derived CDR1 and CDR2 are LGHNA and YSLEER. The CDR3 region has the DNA TGCGCCAGCAGCCAGGCTCCCGGGACTCGTGAGTATTTT. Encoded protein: CASSQAPGTREYF.

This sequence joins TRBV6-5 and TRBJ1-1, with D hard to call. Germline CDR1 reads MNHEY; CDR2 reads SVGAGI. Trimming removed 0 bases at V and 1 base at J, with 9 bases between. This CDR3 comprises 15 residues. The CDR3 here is CASSYSTWGNTEAFF. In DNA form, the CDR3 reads TGTGCCAGCAGTTACTCTACCTGGGGGAACACTGAAGCTTTCTTT.